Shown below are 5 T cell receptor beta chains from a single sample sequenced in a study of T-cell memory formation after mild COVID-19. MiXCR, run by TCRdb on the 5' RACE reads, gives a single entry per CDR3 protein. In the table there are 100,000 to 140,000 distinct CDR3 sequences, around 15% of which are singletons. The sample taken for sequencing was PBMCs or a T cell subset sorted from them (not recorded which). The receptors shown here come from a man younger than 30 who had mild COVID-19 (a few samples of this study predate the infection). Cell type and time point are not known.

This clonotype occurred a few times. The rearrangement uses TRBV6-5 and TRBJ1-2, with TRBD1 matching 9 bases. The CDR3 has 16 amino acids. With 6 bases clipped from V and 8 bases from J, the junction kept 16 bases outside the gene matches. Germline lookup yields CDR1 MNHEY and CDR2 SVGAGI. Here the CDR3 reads CASSYTGGGQGGGYTF. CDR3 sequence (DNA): TGTGCCAGCAGCTATACCGGCGGGGGACAGGGAGGCGGCTACACCTTC.

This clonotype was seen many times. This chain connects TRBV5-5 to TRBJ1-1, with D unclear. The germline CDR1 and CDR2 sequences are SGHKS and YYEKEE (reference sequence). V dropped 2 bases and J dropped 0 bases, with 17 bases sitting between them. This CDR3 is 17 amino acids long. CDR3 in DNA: TGTGCCAGCAGCTTTGTGCCTTTAATGGGGATGAACACTGAAGCTTTCTTT. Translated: CASSFVPLMGMNTEAFF. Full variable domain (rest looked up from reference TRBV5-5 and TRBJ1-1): DAGVTQSPTHLIKTRGQQVTLRCSPISGHKSVSWYQQVLGQGPQFIFQYYEKEERGRGNFPDRFSARQFPNYSSELNVNALLLGDSALYLCASSFVPLMGMNTEAFFGQGTRLTVV.

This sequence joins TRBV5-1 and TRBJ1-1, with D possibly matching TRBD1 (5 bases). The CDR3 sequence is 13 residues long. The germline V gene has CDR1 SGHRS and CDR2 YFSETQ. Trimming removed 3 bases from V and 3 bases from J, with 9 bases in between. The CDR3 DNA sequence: TGCGCCAGCAGCTCCGGGGGTGACACTGAAGCTTTCTTT. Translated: CASSSGGDTEAFF.

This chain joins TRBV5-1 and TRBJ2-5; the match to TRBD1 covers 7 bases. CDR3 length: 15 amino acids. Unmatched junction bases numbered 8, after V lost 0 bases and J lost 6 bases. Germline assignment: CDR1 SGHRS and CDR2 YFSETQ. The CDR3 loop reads CASSLGQGPGKTQYF. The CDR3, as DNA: TGCGCCAGCAGCTTGGGACAGGGCCCAGGGAAGACCCAGTACTTC.

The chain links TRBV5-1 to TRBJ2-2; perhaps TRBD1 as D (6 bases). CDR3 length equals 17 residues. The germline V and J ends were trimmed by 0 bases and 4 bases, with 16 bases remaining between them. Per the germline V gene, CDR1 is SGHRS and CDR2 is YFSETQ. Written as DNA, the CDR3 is TGCGCCAGCAGCTTGGCCGGGACAAATAACCCCACCGGGGAGCTGTTTTTT. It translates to CASSLAGTNNPTGELFF.